These 16 T cell receptor beta chains share one sample of origin, sequenced in a study of blood T cell repertoires in COVID-19. Sequenced by immunoSEQ multiplex PCR; TCRdb stores in-frame clones only, minus some. The data show 84,000 or so clones, with about 78% seen just once and just over 35% held by the top ten. Sequencing used peripheral blood. These receptors were collected from a man aged 55 to 70 with COVID-19, enrolled during active disease.

V and J are TRBV27 and TRBJ1-2; 9 bases agree with TRBD1. The germline CDR1 and CDR2 sequences are MNHEY and SMNVEV (reference sequence). V trimming: 4 bases; J trimming: 1 base; junction bases outside the gene matches: 10. The CDR3 has 17 amino acids. The CDR3 spells CASSSYQRTGVNYGYTF. CDR3 in DNA: TGTGCCAGCAGTTCGTACCAACGGACAGGGGTTAACTATGGCTACACCTTC.

J is TRBJ1-1 and V is TRBV6-5; D call uncertain. The CDR3 consists of 13 residues. Trimming pared 6 bases from V and 7 bases from J, leaving 15 bases between. Germline CDR1 is MNHEY and CDR2 is SVGAGI. The CDR3 is CASREVPVLEAFF. As DNA, the CDR3 is TGTGCCAGCAGGGAGGTCCCAGTCCTTGAAGCTTTCTTT.

The rearrangement uses TRBV5-6 and TRBJ2-1, with D hard to call. Trimming removed 3 bases at V and 4 bases at J, with 8 bases between. CDR1 and CDR2 from the germline V gene are SGHDT and YYEEEE. The CDR3 contains 13 residues. Here the CDR3 reads CASSSDTYNEQFF. The CDR3 DNA follows: TGTGCCAGCAGCTCTGACACGTACAATGAGCAGTTCTTC.

The chain employs TRBV3-1 (or the pseudogene TRBV3-2) and TRBJ2-1; 7 positions match TRBD1. V was pared by 3 bases and J by 5 bases, with 7 bases of the junction left unmatched. The CDR3 is 15 amino acids. Germline lookup yields CDR1 LGHDT and CDR2 YNNKEL (reference sequence). The CDR3 sequence is CASSHSGQNNNEQFF. The CDR3 DNA follows: TGTGCCAGCAGCCATTCGGGACAGAATAACAATGAGCAGTTCTTC.

This chain links TRBV5-4 with TRBJ1-5, with D maybe TRBD1 (5 bases). CDR1 and CDR2 (germline): SGHNT, YYREEE (reference sequence). Deletions cut 4 bases from V and 5 bases from J, with 16 bases between. CDR3 length: 15 residues. The CDR3 DNA is TGTGCCAGCAGCCCCGGGCAGGGCGGCGATCAGCCCCAGCATTTT. Translation gives CASSPGQGGDQPQHF.

This clone was picked up a small number of times. The chain recombines TRBV6-2 or TRBV6-3 with TRBJ2-1, with D possibly TRBD2 on 6 matching bases. Trimming shortened V by 6 bases and J by 6 bases, and 24 bases separated the two germline ends. Germline V CDR1 and CDR2: MNHEY, SVGEGT. This CDR3 comprises 17 residues. The CDR3 loop reads CASRPIKLALMGNEQFF. In nucleotides, the CDR3 is TGTGCCAGCAGACCTATTAAACTAGCCCTAATGGGCAATGAGCAGTTCTTC.

The V and J genes are TRBV5-4 and TRBJ1-1; D is ambiguous. The CDR3 is 11 amino acids. V shed 0 bases and J shed 12 bases, with 9 bases lying between them. Germline CDR1 is SGHNT and CDR2 is YYREEE (reference sequence). CDR3 in DNA: TGTGCCAGCAGCTTGGACAAGAGGTCTTTCTTT. This gives the protein CASSLDKRSFF.

The chain recombines TRBV6-5 with TRBJ1-5; no definite D call. V shed 0 bases and J shed 6 bases, with 9 bases lying between them. This CDR3 region has 14 residues. The V gene's germline CDR1 is MNHEY and CDR2 SVGAGI. Here the CDR3 reads CASSYSPGSQPQHF. DNA of the CDR3: TGTGCCAGCAGTTACTCTCCCGGGTCTCAGCCCCAGCATTTT.

V usage is TRBV29-1 and J usage is TRBJ1-4; D ambiguous. Germline CDR1 is SQVTM and CDR2 is ANQGSEA. Between the trimmed V and J ends, which lost 0 bases and 0 bases, there was a span of 5 bases. The CDR3 has 14 amino acids. The CDR3 nucleotides read TGCAGCGTTGAAGACGGGACAACTAATGAAAAACTGTTTTTT. Amino acids: CSVEDGTTNEKLFF.

The genes are TRBV3-1 (or the pseudogene TRBV3-2) and TRBJ2-2; 7 positions agree with TRBD1. Germline V CDR1 and CDR2: LGHDT, YNNKEL (reference sequence). The V and J ends lost 4 bases and 5 bases, in that order; junction bases with no gene match: 10. This CDR3 has 16 amino acids. CDR3 amino acids: CASSRLRDRDTGELFF. CDR3 DNA: TGTGCCAGCAGCCGATTGAGGGACAGAGATACCGGGGAGCTGTTTTTT.

The chain links TRBV3-1 (or the pseudogene TRBV3-2) to TRBJ1-2; a possible D gene is TRBD1 (6 bases). Trimming removed 5 bases from V and 0 bases from J, with 13 bases in between. Germline CDR1 LGHDT, CDR2 YNNKEL (reference sequence). The CDR3 extends over 15 amino acids. The CDR3 region is CASSFQGGANYGYTF. The CDR3 DNA follows: TGTGCCAGCAGCTTTCAAGGGGGAGCTAACTATGGCTACACCTTC.

The chain recombines TRBV5-1 with TRBJ2-3; 12 nucleotides line up with TRBD2. V lost 3 bases, J lost 3 bases, and 5 bases stayed unmatched. This CDR3 contains 16 residues. Germline V gene lookup returns CDR1 SGHRS and CDR2 YFSETQ. CDR3 sequence reads: CASSSTTSGGTDTQYF. For the CDR3, the DNA is TGCGCCAGCAGCTCAACGACTAGCGGGGGAACAGATACGCAGTATTTT.

The chain joins TRBV12-3 or TRBV12-4 to TRBJ2-1, with D perhaps matching TRBD2 (6 bases). The CDR3 spans 13 residues. The V gene lost 5 bases and the J gene lost 10 bases, with 15 bases spanning the gap. The DNA of the CDR3 is TGTGCCAGCAGTACGACTAGTTGGACAGAGCAGTTCTTC. Translating gives CASSTTSWTEQFF.

The chain couples TRBV11-1 to TRBJ2-7; maybe TRBD2 (5 bases). The germline gives CDR1 SGHAT, CDR2 FQDESV (reference sequence). The ends were cut back, 0 bases at V and 3 bases at J, with 9 bases in the middle. The CDR3 consists of 14 residues. The CDR3 sequence: CASSLAGVVYEQYF. Here the CDR3 DNA reads TGTGCCAGCAGCTTAGCGGGAGTTGTCTACGAGCAGTACTTC.

The chain employs TRBV3-1 (or the pseudogene TRBV3-2) and TRBJ2-5, with 13 bases fitting TRBD2. The junction had 3 bases not matched to a gene; V was cut back by 4 bases and J by 4 bases. Germline V lookup: CDR1 LGHDT, CDR2 YNNKEL (reference sequence). The CDR3 consists of 15 residues. CDR3 nucleotide sequence: TGTGCCAGCAGCCGACGGACTAGCGGGAGAGAGACCCAGTACTTC. It yields the protein CASSRRTSGRETQYF.

The V call is TRBV6-2 or TRBV6-3, the J call TRBJ2-3; perhaps TRBD2 as D (5 bases). The germline V gene has CDR1 MNHEY and CDR2 SVGEGT. V gave up 4 bases and J gave up 6 bases, with 11 bases separating them. The CDR3 covers 13 residues. The CDR3 region has the DNA TGTGCCAGCAGTTGGGAAAGGGAGGATACGCAGTATTTT. Amino acids: CASSWEREDTQYF.